The TCR beta chain described here comes from a study of T-cell reconstitution after alpha-beta-depleted transplantation in children. This clonotype came up a few times. Unique molecular identifiers were built into the TCRbeta library. One entry per CDR3 protein, called by TCRdb with MiXCR from the PCR reads. The sample includes fewer than 700,000 distinct CDR3 sequences, about an eighth of them seen just once. The CDR3 runs 15 residues. The germline CDR1 and CDR2 sequences are SGHRS and YFSETQ. V gave up 0 bases and J gave up 3 bases, with 13 bases separating them. The material was PBMCs, mostly from graft donor cells, obtained 360 days after TCRalphabeta/CD19-depleted stem cell transplant. The rearrangement uses TRBV5-1 and TRBJ2-7; possible D gene TRBD2, 5 bases. This receptor was obtained from a male patient younger than 18 who had a stem cell transplant for acute myeloid leukemia, so the T cells may come from the graft donor. The CDR3 region has the DNA TGCGCCAGCAGCTTGGTCGCTAGCAGAGACTACGAGCAGTACTTC. Protein: CASSLVASRDYEQYF. Using reference TRBV5-1 and TRBJ2-7 for the parts outside the CDR3, the full variable domain is KAGVTQTPRYLIKTRGQQVTLSCSPISGHRSVSWYQQTPGQGLQFLFEYFSETQRNKGNFPGRFSGRQFSNSRSEMNVSTLELGDSALYLCASSLVASRDYEQYFGPGTRLTVT.